The 11 T cell receptor beta chains presented below share a single source sample, sequenced in a study of blood T cell repertoires in COVID-19. Sequencing was performed with immunoSEQ multiplex PCR; in TCRdb, only in-frame clones are kept and a portion is missing. The table has approximately 90,000 clones, around 87% seen once. The material sequenced was peripheral blood. These receptor sequences come from a human donor in a cohort sampled during active COVID-19.

The chain links TRBV19 to TRBJ1-5; D is perhaps TRBD1 (6 bases). The CDR3 is 14 amino acids. Germline loops: CDR1 LNHDA, CDR2 SQIVND (reference sequence). The V gene lost 8 bases and the J gene lost 0 bases, with 11 bases spanning the gap. The CDR3 sequence: CASWGHNSNQPQHF. The CDR3 bases are TGTGCCAGTTGGGGACATAATAGCAATCAGCCCCAGCATTTT.

This sequence joins TRBV3-1 (or the pseudogene TRBV3-2) and TRBJ2-2; the D is unclear. Germline-derived CDR1 and CDR2 are LGHDT and YNNKEL (reference sequence). The CDR3 consists of 15 residues. V was shortened by 5 bases and J by 1 base, with 11 bases between the two germline ends. The DNA of the CDR3 is TGTGCCAGCAGCGAGGTTTGGCGGAACACCGGGGAGCTGTTTTTT. Its translation is CASSEVWRNTGELFF.

The rearrangement links TRBV1 to TRBJ1-5; the listed D gene, TRBD1, was not tested against the DNA. TRBV1 is classified as a pseudogene. CDR3 length: 13 amino acids. This CDR3 reads CTSIYRGCQPQHF. As DNA, the CDR3 is TGCACCAGCATCTACAGGGGGTGTCAGCCCCAGCATTTT.

The chain recombines TRBV7-2 with TRBJ1-6; TRBD1 matches 7 bases. Germline V gene lookup returns CDR1 SGHTA and CDR2 FQGNSA. The CDR3 totals 13 residues. V lost 6 bases to trimming and J lost 7 bases; unmatched junction nucleotides: 3. CDR3 sequence: CASSDRANSPLHF. CDR3 coding DNA: TGTGCCAGCAGTGACAGGGCGAATTCACCCCTCCACTTT.

This chain links TRBV5-8 with TRBJ1-5; D uncertain. Germline assignment: CDR1 SGHTS and CDR2 YDEGEE. V gave up 2 bases and J gave up 1 base, with 10 bases separating them. CDR3 length: 15 amino acids. DNA for the CDR3: TGTGCCAGCAGCTTACTCAGAGGAAGCAATCAGCCCCAGCATTTT. It is translated as CASSLLRGSNQPQHF.

The chain carries TRBV5-1 and TRBJ2-7, with TRBD1 matching 8 bases. The CDR3 has 14 amino acids. V gave up 5 bases and J gave up 3 bases; unmatched junction bases: 7. Germline V gene data show CDR1 as SGHRS and CDR2 as YFSETQ. In DNA, the CDR3 is TGCGCCAGCAGTTCCGGGACAGGTGACTACGAGCAGTACTTC. Its translation is CASSSGTGDYEQYF. Together with reference TRBV5-1 and TRBJ2-7, the CDR3 gives the full variable domain: KAGVTQTPRYLIKTRGQQVTLSCSPISGHRSVSWYQQTPGQGLQFLFEYFSETQRNKGNFPGRFSGRQFSNSRSEMNVSTLELGDSALYLCASSSGTGDYEQYFGPGTRLTVT.

V is TRBV27 and J is TRBJ2-3, with TRBD1 matching over 7 bases. CDR1 is MNHEY, CDR2 SMNVEV, per germline (reference sequence). This CDR3 has 19 residues. The V gene end was trimmed by 2 bases and the J gene end by 0 bases; junction bases not matched to a gene: 14. CDR3 DNA sequence: TGTGCCAGCAGTTTAGACTTTGTTCCGACAGGGTGGAGCACAGATACGCAGTATTTT. Protein product: CASSLDFVPTGWSTDTQYF.

The chain joins TRBV5-1 to TRBJ2-1, with D perhaps matching TRBD1 (5 bases). Germline V gene sequence: CDR1 SGHRS, CDR2 YFSETQ. V was cut by 0 bases and J by 4 bases, with 8 bases left in between. This CDR3 region has 14 residues. CDR3: CASSLGTMYNEQFF. The CDR3 coding sequence is TGCGCCAGCAGCTTGGGGACAATGTACAATGAGCAGTTCTTC.

The chain uses TRBV10-3 and TRBJ2-1, with 8 bases matching TRBD2. Germline CDR1 reads ENHRY; CDR2 reads SYGVKD. The CDR3 extends over 16 amino acids. V shed 3 bases and J 4 bases; nucleotides not matched to a gene: 8. CDR3 nucleotide sequence: TGTGCCATCAGTGAAAGTGAAGCGGGGGCTTACAATGAGCAGTTCTTC. As protein: CAISESEAGAYNEQFF.

The chain recombines TRBV18 with TRBJ2-2; 9 bases line up with TRBD1. With V trimmed by 8 bases and J by 4 bases, 5 bases remained unmatched. The CDR3 runs to 14 residues. Germline CDR1 and CDR2: KGHSH and LQKENI. CDR3 sequence: CASNRDRVTGELFF. The DNA of the CDR3 is TGTGCCAGCAACCGGGACAGGGTCACCGGGGAGCTGTTTTTT. Combining the CDR3 with reference TRBV18 and TRBJ2-2 gives the whole variable domain NAGVMQNPRHLVRRRGQEARLRCSPMKGHSHVYWYRQLPEEGLKFMVYLQKENIIDESGMPKERFSAEFPKEGPSILRIQQVVRGDSAAYFCASNRDRVTGELFFGEGSRLTVL.

The chain links TRBV6-6 to TRBJ1-5, with D tentatively TRBD1 (6 bases). CDR1 and CDR2 (germline): MNHNY, SVGAGI (reference sequence). The CDR3 spans 15 residues. Deletions cut 4 bases from V and 1 base from J, with 11 bases between. CDR3 loop: CASSFTGTSNQPQHF. The CDR3 nucleotides are TGTGCCAGCAGTTTTACAGGGACAAGCAATCAGCCCCAGCATTTT.